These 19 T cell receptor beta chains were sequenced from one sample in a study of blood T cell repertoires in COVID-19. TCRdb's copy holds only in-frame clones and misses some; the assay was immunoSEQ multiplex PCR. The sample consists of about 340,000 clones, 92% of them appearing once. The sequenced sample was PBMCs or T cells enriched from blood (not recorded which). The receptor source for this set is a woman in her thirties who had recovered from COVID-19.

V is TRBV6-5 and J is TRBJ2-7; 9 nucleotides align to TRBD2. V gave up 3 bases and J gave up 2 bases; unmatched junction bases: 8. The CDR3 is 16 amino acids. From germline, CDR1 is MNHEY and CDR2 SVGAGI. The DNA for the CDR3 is TGTGCCAGCAGTTATACGACTAGCGGAGTTGCCTACGAGCAGTACTTC. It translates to CASSYTTSGVAYEQYF.

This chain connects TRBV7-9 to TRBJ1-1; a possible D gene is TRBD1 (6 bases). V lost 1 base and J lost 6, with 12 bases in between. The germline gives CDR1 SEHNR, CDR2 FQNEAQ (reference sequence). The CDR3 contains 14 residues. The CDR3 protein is CASSLGGGQPEAFF. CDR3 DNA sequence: TGTGCCAGCAGCTTAGGAGGAGGACAGCCTGAAGCTTTCTTT.

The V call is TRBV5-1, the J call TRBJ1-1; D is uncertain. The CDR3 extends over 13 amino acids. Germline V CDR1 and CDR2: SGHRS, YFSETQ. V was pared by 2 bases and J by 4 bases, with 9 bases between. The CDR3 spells CASSFTEGTEAFF. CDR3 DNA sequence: TGCGCCAGCAGCTTCACGGAGGGCACTGAAGCTTTCTTT.

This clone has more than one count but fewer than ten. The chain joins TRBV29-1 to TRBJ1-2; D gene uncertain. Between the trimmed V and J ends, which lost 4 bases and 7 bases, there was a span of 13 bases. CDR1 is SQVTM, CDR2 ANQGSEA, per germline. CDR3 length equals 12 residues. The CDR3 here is CSVVRRSCGYTF. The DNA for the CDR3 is TGCAGCGTTGTGCGCAGGTCGTGTGGCTACACCTTC.

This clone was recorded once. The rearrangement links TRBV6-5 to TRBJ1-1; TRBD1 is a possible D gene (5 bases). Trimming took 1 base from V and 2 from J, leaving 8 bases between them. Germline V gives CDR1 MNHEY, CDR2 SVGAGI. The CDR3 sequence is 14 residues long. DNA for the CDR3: TGTGCCAGCAGTTACTGGGGCAGCAACACTGAAGCTTTCTTT. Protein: CASSYWGSNTEAFF.

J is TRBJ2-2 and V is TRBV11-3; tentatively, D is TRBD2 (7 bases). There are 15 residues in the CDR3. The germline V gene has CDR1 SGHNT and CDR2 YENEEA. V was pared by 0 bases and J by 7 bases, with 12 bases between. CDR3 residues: CASSLDRGAHGELFF. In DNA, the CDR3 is TGTGCCAGCAGCTTAGATCGGGGGGCGCACGGGGAGCTGTTTTTT.

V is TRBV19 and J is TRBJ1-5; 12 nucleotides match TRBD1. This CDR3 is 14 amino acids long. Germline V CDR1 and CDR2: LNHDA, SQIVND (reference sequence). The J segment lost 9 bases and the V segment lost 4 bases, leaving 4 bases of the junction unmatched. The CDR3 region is CASSTRDRGLPQHF. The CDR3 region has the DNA TGTGCCAGTAGTACACGGGACAGGGGGCTGCCCCAGCATTTT.

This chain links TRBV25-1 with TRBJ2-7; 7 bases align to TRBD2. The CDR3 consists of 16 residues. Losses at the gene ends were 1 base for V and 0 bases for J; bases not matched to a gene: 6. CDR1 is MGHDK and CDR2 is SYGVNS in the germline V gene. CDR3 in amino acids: CASSEWVAGNSYEQYF. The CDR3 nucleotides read TGTGCCAGCAGTGAATGGGTAGCGGGCAACTCCTACGAGCAGTACTTC.

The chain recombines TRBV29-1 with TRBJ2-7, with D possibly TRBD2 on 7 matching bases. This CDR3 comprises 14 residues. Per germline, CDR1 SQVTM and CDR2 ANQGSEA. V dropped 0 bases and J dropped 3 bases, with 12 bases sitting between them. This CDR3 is CSVEEGGGSYEQYF. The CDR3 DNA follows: TGCAGCGTTGAAGAGGGAGGGGGGAGCTACGAGCAGTACTTC.

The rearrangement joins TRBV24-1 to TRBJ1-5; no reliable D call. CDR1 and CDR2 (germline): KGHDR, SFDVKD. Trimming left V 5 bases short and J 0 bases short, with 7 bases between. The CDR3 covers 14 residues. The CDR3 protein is CATSVRDSNQPQHF. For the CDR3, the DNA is TGTGCCACCAGTGTCCGGGATAGCAATCAGCCCCAGCATTTT.

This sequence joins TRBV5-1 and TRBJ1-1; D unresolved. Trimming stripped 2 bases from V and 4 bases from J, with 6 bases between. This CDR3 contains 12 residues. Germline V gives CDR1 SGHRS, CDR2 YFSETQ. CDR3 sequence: CASSLPSTEAFF. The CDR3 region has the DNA TGCGCCAGCAGCTTACCGAGCACTGAAGCTTTCTTT.

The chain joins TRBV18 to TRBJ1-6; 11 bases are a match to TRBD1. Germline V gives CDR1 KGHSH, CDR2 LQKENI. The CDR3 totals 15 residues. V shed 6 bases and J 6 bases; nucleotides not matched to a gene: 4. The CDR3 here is CASSPGTGGNSPLHF. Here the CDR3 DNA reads TGTGCCAGCTCGCCCGGGACAGGGGGTAATTCACCCCTCCACTTT. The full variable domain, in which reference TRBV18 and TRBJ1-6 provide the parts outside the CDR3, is NAGVMQNPRHLVRRRGQEARLRCSPMKGHSHVYWYRQLPEEGLKFMVYLQKENIIDESGMPKERFSAEFPKEGPSILRIQQVVRGDSAAYFCASSPGTGGNSPLHFGNGTRLTVT.

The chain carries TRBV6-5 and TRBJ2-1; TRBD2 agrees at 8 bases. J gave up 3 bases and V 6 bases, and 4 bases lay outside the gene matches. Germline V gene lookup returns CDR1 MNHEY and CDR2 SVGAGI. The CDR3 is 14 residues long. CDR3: CASRSGSRYNEQFF. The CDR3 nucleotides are TGTGCCAGCAGGAGCGGGAGTCGCTACAATGAGCAGTTCTTC.

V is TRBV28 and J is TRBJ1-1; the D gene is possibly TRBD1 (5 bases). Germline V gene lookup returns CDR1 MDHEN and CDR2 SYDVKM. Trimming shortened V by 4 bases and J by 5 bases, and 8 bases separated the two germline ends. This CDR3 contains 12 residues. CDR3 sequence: CASSYRSTEAFF. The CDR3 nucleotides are TGTGCCAGCAGTTACAGGTCAACTGAAGCTTTCTTT.

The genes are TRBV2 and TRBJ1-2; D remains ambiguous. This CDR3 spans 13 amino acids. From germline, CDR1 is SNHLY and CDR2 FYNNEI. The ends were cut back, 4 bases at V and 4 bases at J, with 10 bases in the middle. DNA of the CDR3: TGTGCCAGCAGTGGTCCCCGGGTCTATGGCTACACCTTC. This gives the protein CASSGPRVYGYTF.

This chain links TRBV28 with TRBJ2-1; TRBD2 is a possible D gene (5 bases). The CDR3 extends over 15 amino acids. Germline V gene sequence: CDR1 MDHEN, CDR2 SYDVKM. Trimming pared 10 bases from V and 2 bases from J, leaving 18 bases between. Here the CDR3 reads CATGRAERAYNEQFF. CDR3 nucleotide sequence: TGTGCCACCGGGCGGGCGGAAAGGGCCTACAATGAGCAGTTCTTC.

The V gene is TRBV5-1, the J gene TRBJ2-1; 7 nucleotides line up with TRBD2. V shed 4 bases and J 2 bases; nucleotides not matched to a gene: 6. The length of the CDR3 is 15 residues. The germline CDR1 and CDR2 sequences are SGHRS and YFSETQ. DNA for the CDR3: TGCGCCAGCAGCCCCCGGGCGGGGGCCTACAATGAGCAGTTCTTC. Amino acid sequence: CASSPRAGAYNEQFF.

As DNA, the CDR3 is TGTGCCAGCAGTTCCCTAACAGGGAAGACCTACGAGCAGTACTTC. Amino acid sequence: CASSSLTGKTYEQYF. The chain carries TRBV28 and TRBJ2-7; D perhaps matches TRBD1 (6 bases). The V end was cut by 4 bases, the J end by 2 bases, with 15 bases between. CDR1 and CDR2 (germline): MDHEN, SYDVKM. The CDR3 runs to 15 residues.

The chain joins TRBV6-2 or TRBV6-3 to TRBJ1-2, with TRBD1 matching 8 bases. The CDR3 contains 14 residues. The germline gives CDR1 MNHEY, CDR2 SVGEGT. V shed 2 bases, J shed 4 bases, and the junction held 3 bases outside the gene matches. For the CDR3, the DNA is TGTGCCAGCAGTTACGGGGACAGGACCTATGGCTACACCTTC. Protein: CASSYGDRTYGYTF.